This is a list of T cell receptor beta chains from one sample in a study of breast tumors, draining lymph nodes, adjacent tissues. TCRdb recomputed calls from the multiplex PCR reads with MiXCR, one row per CDR3 protein. The repertoire holds approximately 37,000 distinct CDR3 sequences, with around a third as singletons. Sequencing used breast tumor tissue. All receptors come from a female donor with breast cancer. Some clones in this sample may be carry-over from other donors' samples. The CDR3 runs from the conserved cysteine through the conserved F or W. D genes are given only for firm matches. Clone size is not always given. Where it is, it says once, few, many or a class for expanded clones.

-,TRBV7-2,TRBJ2-3,TRBD2,CASSLELAGGLDTQYF,TGTGCCAGCAGCCTCGAACTAGCGGGAGGGTTAGATACGCAGTATTTT
-,TRBV29-1,TRBJ2-3,-,CSVAQRADTQYF,TGCAGCGTTGCTCAAAGGGCAGATACGCAGTATTTT
-,TRBV28,TRBJ2-1,-,CASRSLWVGEQFF,TGTGCCAGCAGAAGCCTTTGGGTGGGTGAGCAGTTCTTC
once,TRBV6-6,TRBJ2-5,TRBD2,CASSYEASGRETQYF,TGTGCCAGCAGTTACGAGGCTAGCGGGAGGGAAACCCAGTACTTC
-,TRBV20-1,TRBJ1-1,-,CSARFFGDTEAFF,TGCAGTGCTCGTTTTTTCGGGGACACTGAAGCTTTCTTT
many,TRBV12-3/TRBV12-4,TRBJ1-2,-,CASSLQGGNYGYTF,TGTGCCAGCAGTTTACAGGGAGGGAACTATGGCTACACCTTC
-,TRBV20-1,TRBJ2-5,-,CSARVQIGQETQYF,TGCAGTGCTAGGGTGCAGATAGGACAAGAGACCCAGTACTTC
many,TRBV14,TRBJ2-3,-,CASSQEVRGTQYF,TGTGCCAGCAGCCAAGAGGTCAGGGGTACGCAGTATTTT
many,TRBV7-9,TRBJ1-3,-,CASSYPTEQGNTIYF,TGTGCCAGCAGCTATCCGACCGAACAAGGAAACACCATATATTTT
-,TRBV11-2,TRBJ2-5,-,CASSLAGTSVETQYF,TGTGCCAGCAGCTTAGCTGGGACTTCGGTGGAGACCCAGTACTTC
few,TRBV18,TRBJ2-5,-,CASSSAGFETQYF,TGTGCCAGCTCATCGGCAGGGTTCGAGACCCAGTACTTC
many,TRBV11-3,TRBJ2-5,-,CASSLGGNQETQYF,TGTGCCAGCAGCTTAGGAGGGAACCAAGAGACCCAGTACTTC
-,TRBV6-4,TRBJ2-3,-,CASSVEASTDTQYF,TGTGCCAGCAGTGTAGAGGCATCCACAGATACGCAGTATTTT
many,TRBV28,TRBJ2-7,-,CASSLTGSEQYF,TGTGCCAGCAGTTTAACGGGTAGCGAGCAGTACTTC
many,TRBV6-6,TRBJ2-1,-,CASSPTGRGASSYNEQFF,TGTGCCAGCAGCCCGACAGGGCGCGGGGCAAGCTCCTACAATGAGCAGTTCTTC
many,TRBV6-4,TRBJ1-6,TRBD1,CASSATGTGGDSPLHF,TGTGCCAGCAGTGCCACCGGGACAGGGGGCGATTCACCCCTCCACTTT
many,TRBV24-1,TRBJ2-1,-,CATSGSSDNYNEQFF,TGTGCCACCAGTGGTTCTAGCGATAACTACAATGAGCAGTTCTTC
many,TRBV7-9,TRBJ2-3,TRBD2,CASSQALAAEGDTQYF,TGTGCCAGCAGCCAAGCCCTAGCGGCCGAGGGAGATACGCAGTATTTT
many,TRBV10-3,TRBJ1-2,TRBD1,CAISEPGQSYGYTF,TGTGCCATCAGTGAGCCGGGACAGAGCTATGGCTACACCTTC
-,TRBV6-5,TRBJ1-4,-,CASSYSGGGEKLFF,TGTGCCAGCAGTTACTCAGGGGGAGGAGAAAAACTGTTTTTT
many,TRBV12-3/TRBV12-4,TRBJ2-3,TRBD2,CASSFRLATDTQYF,TGTGCCAGCAGTTTCCGACTAGCCACAGATACGCAGTATTTT
-,TRBV12-3/TRBV12-4,TRBJ2-3,-,CASSFAGLVSDTQYF,TGTGCCAGCAGTTTCGCCGGTCTGGTATCAGATACGCAGTATTTT
-,TRBV28,TRBJ2-3,TRBD2,CASRPGGPDTQYF,TGTGCCAGCAGACCGGGAGGGCCTGATACGCAGTATTTT
-,TRBV7-9,TRBJ2-5,-,CASSHTRGVGTQYF,TGTGCCAGCAGCCACACCAGGGGCGTGGGGACCCAGTACTTC
once,TRBV12-3/TRBV12-4,TRBJ2-7,-,CASSFQLAYEQYF,TGTGCCAGCAGTTTCCAACTAGCCTACGAGCAGTACTTC
medium-sized,TRBV20-1,TRBJ2-7,-,CSASLAASYEQYF,TGCAGTGCTAGTTTGGCAGCTTCCTACGAGCAGTACTTC
-,TRBV6-2/TRBV6-3,TRBJ2-5,-,CASSYDQLGRTQYF,TGTGCCAGCAGTTACGATCAGCTCGGTAGGACCCAGTACTTC
few,TRBV6-5,TRBJ1-2,TRBD1,CASSPVSGTGPGYGYTF,TGTGCCAGCAGTCCCGTGTCTGGGACAGGGCCCGGCTATGGCTACACCTTC
many,TRBV6-6,TRBJ2-3,-,CASSLLGGKDTQYF,TGTGCCAGCAGTCTCCTCGGGGGCAAGGATACGCAGTATTTT
-,TRBV30,TRBJ1-6,-,CAWAPGNSPLHF,TGTGCCTGGGCCCCCGGGAATTCACCCCTCCACTTT
-,TRBV19,TRBJ2-3,TRBD1,CASSIRDRSTDTQYF,TGTGCCAGTAGTATCCGGGACAGGTCCACAGATACGCAGTATTTT
-,TRBV6-5,TRBJ1-6,-,CASSSGADNSPLHF,TGTGCCAGCAGCTCCGGGGCAGATAATTCACCCCTCCACTTT
-,TRBV7-2,TRBJ2-7,-,CASSPGRKQYF,TGTGCCAGCAGCCCGGGCCGCAAGCAGTACTTC
many,TRBV5-4,TRBJ2-3,-,CASSLRRGDTQYF,TGTGCCAGCAGCTTGCGCCGAGGAGATACGCAGTATTTT
-,TRBV7-2,TRBJ2-7,TRBD2,CASSLVSTSGLYEQYF,TGTGCCAGCAGCTTAGTTTCGACTAGCGGGTTGTACGAGCAGTACTTC
-,TRBV28,TRBJ2-2,-,CASSCERVLTGELFF,TGTGCCAGTTCCTGCGAGCGGGTCCTCACCGGGGAGCTGTTTTTT
-,TRBV4-1,TRBJ2-1,-,CASSQDWGAGNNEQFF,TGCGCCAGCAGCCAAGATTGGGGGGCAGGGAACAATGAGCAGTTCTTC
-,TRBV28,TRBJ2-2,-,CATRSSRGATGELFF,TGTGCCACCCGAAGCAGTCGGGGAGCCACCGGGGAGCTGTTTTTT
many,TRBV29-1,TRBJ2-1,-,CSVGLWGVDEQFF,TGCAGCGTTGGCCTATGGGGGGTCGATGAGCAGTTCTTC
-,TRBV10-1,TRBJ2-1,TRBD2,CASSESGSSYNEQFF,TGCGCCAGCAGTGAAAGCGGGAGCTCCTACAATGAGCAGTTCTTC
many,TRBV2,TRBJ2-7,-,CASEDRATYEQYF,TGTGCCAGTGAGGACAGAGCAACCTACGAGCAGTACTTC
many,TRBV6-1,TRBJ1-2,TRBD1,CASSEVDRVGGYTF,TGTGCCAGCAGTGAAGTTGACAGGGTAGGGGGCTACACCTTC
many,TRBV29-1,TRBJ2-3,-,CSVVGGPNTQYF,TGCAGCGTTGTGGGGGGTCCAAATACGCAGTATTTT
-,TRBV18,TRBJ2-7,TRBD1,CASSPGQGANYEQYF,TGTGCCAGCTCACCAGGACAGGGGGCTAACTACGAGCAGTACTTC
many,TRBV28,TRBJ2-7,-,CASSTLFLGSSYEQYF,TGTGCCAGCAGCACCCTCTTTTTAGGGAGCTCCTACGAGCAGTACTTC
many,TRBV7-8,TRBJ2-2,TRBD1,CASSLGPGQGNTGELFF,TGTGCCAGCAGCTTAGGTCCGGGACAGGGAAACACCGGGGAGCTGTTTTTT
-,TRBV28,TRBJ1-2,-,CASSSGTANYGYTF,TGTGCCAGCAGTTCCGGGACTGCTAACTATGGCTACACCTTC
many,TRBV10-3,TRBJ2-5,-,CAISEEGRETQYF,TGTGCCATCAGTGAGGAGGGCCGAGAGACCCAGTACTTC
many,TRBV2,TRBJ1-6,TRBD1,CASSERAGGNSPLHF,TGTGCCAGCAGTGAAAGGGCAGGGGGAAATTCACCCCTCCACTTT
many,TRBV7-9,TRBJ2-1,TRBD2,CASSLISSGGNNEQFF,TGTGCCAGCAGCTTAATTTCTAGCGGGGGGAACAATGAGCAGTTCTTC
-,TRBV6-5,TRBJ2-3,TRBD2,CASRKLAGLGNTQYF,TGTGCCAGCAGGAAATTAGCGGGATTGGGAAATACGCAGTATTTT
many,TRBV20-1,TRBJ2-2,TRBD1,CSASPTGGITGELFF,TGCAGTGCTAGCCCGACAGGGGGCATCACCGGGGAGCTGTTTTTT
many,TRBV5-6,TRBJ1-5,-,CASSFGWDGNQPQHF,TGTGCCAGCAGCTTTGGGTGGGACGGCAATCAGCCCCAGCATTTT